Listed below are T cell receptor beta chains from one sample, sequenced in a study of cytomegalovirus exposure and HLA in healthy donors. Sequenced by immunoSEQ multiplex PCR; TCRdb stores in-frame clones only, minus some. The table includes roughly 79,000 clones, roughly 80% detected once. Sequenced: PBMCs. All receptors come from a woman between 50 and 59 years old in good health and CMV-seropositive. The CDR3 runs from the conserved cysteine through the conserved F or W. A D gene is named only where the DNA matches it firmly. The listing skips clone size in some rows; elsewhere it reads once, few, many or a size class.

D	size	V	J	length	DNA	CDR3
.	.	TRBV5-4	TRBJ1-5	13	TGTGCCAGCAATCCCTCGGAGACTCAGCCCCAGCATTTT	CASNPSETQPQHF
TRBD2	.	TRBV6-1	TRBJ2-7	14	TGTGCCAGCAGCCCGCCCGGCGGGAGGGACGAGCAGTACTTC	CASSPPGGRDEQYF
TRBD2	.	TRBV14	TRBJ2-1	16	TGTGCCAGCAGCCGGCCCGGGACTAGCGGCCTCAATGAGCAGTTCTTC	CASSRPGTSGLNEQFF
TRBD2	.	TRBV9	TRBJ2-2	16	TGTGCCAGCAGCGTAGGGGGTAGCGGGAGGACCGGGGAGCTGTTTTTT	CASSVGGSGRTGELFF
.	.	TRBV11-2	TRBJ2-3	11	TGTGCCAGCAGCTTCCTAGATACGCAGTATTTT	CASSFLDTQYF
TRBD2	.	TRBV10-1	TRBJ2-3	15	TGCGCCAGCAGTGCAACGGGAGGGTACACAGATACGCAGTATTTT	CASSATGGYTDTQYF
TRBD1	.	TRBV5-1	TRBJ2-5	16	TGCGCCAGCAGCTTGGCGGGGAGTACAGGGGGCGAGACCCAGTACTTC	CASSLAGSTGGETQYF
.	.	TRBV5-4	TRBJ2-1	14	TGTGCCAGCAGCCTCGGGGGGACAGGCAATGAGCAGTTCTTC	CASSLGGTGNEQFF
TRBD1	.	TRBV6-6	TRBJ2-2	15	TGTGCCAGCAGAAAGACAGGGTTGGACACCGGGGAGCTGTTTTTT	CASRKTGLDTGELFF
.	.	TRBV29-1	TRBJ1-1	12	TGCAGCGCCTGGACTGCGAACACTGAAGCTTTCTTT	CSAWTANTEAFF
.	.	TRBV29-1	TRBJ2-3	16	TGCAGCGTTGAAGATCGGACGGGATTTTGGACAGATACGCAGTATTTT	CSVEDRTGFWTDTQYF
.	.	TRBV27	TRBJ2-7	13	TGTGCCAGCAAAGAGACAGAGAACAACGAGCAGTACTTC	CASKETENNEQYF
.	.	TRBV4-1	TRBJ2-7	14	TGCGCCAGCAGCCAATCGGGACAATTTTACGAGCAGTACTTC	CASSQSGQFYEQYF
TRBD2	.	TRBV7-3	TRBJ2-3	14	TGTGCCAGCGCCCAGGCAGGGAGGGCAGATACGCAGTATTTT	CASAQAGRADTQYF
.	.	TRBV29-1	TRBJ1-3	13	TGCAGCGTTGGACAGAGCTCTGGAAACACCATATATTTT	CSVGQSSGNTIYF
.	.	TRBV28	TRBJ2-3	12	TGTGCCAGCAGTGTATCAGTGGATACGCAGTATTTT	CASSVSVDTQYF
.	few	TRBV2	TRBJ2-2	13	TGTGCCAGCAGTGAAGCGCGAACCGGGGAGCTGTTTTTT	CASSEARTGELFF
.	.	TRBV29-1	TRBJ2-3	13	TGCAGCGTTGTACTTTTTAGCACAGATACGCAGTATTTT	CSVVLFSTDTQYF
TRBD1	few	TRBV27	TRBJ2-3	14	TGTGCCAGCACCACGCTAGGGGGCGAGGTTACGCAGTATTTT	CASTTLGGEVTQYF
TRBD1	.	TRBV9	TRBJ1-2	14	TGTGCCAGCTCGCCCCAGGGGGTAACCTATGGCTACACCTTC	CASSPQGVTYGYTF
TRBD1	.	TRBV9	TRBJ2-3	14	TGTGCCAGCAGCGTAGGACAGGGGAGGGATACGCAGTATTTT	CASSVGQGRDTQYF